A selection of T cell receptor beta chains follows, all from one sample in a study of blood T cell repertoires in COVID-19. Clones were sequenced by immunoSEQ multiplex PCR, and TCRdb holds only the in-frame ones, with some missing. The table includes more than 95,000 clones, more than 75% detected once. The sequencing input was peripheral blood. These receptors came from a man older than 75 with acute or convalescent COVID-19. CDR3s include the opening cysteine and the closing phenylalanine or tryptophan. A D gene is named only where the DNA matches it firmly. Clone size is shown for a subset of rows, as once, few, many or a class of expanded clone.

CASSMTGGTHEQFF	TGCGCCAGCAGTATGACAGGGGGCACACATGAGCAGTTCTTC	TRBV5-1	TRBJ2-1	TRBD1	few
CASSLGQTEYF	TGTGCCAGCAGTTTGGGACAGACAGAGTACTTC	TRBV12-3/TRBV12-4	TRBJ2-4	TRBD1	-
CASSLEGTGDEQFF	TGTGCCAGCAGCTTAGAAGGGACAGGGGATGAGCAGTTCTTC	TRBV7-2	TRBJ2-1	TRBD1	-
CASSFSSSGANVLTF	TGTGCCAGCAGTTTTAGTTCTAGTGGGGCCAACGTCCTGACTTTC	TRBV7-8	TRBJ2-6	-	few
CASSFRGSSDTQYF	TGCGCCAGCAGCTTTAGGGGGTCCTCAGATACGCAGTATTTT	TRBV5-1	TRBJ2-3	-	-
CASSPGQGQSYNSPLHF	TGTGCCAGCTCACCGGGACAGGGACAATCCTATAATTCACCCCTCCACTTT	TRBV18	TRBJ1-6	TRBD1	-
CASSPPGSADTQYF	TGTGCCAGCAGTCCCCCCGGGAGCGCAGATACGCAGTATTTT	TRBV2	TRBJ2-3	-	-
CASRPSVSLQETQYF	TGTGCCAGCAGACCTAGCGTTTCCCTCCAAGAGACCCAGTACTTC	TRBV3-1/TRBV3-2	TRBJ2-5	-	-
CASSSSLQDNEQFF	TGTGCCAGCTCATCAAGCTTACAGGATAATGAGCAGTTCTTC	TRBV18	TRBJ2-1	-	-
CAHMARSSYEQYF	TGTGCTCACATGGCAAGGAGCTCCTACGAGCAGTACTTC	TRBV30	TRBJ2-7	-	-
CASSVWTGFNQPQHF	TGTGCCAGCAGCGTCTGGACAGGGTTCAATCAGCCCCAGCATTTT	TRBV7-2	TRBJ1-5	TRBD1	once
CASGTGEWDQPQHF	TGCGCCAGCGGGACAGGGGAGTGGGATCAGCCCCAGCATTTT	TRBV10-2	TRBJ1-5	TRBD1	-
CAGKDSGATNEKLFF	TGTGCCGGCAAGGACAGTGGGGCAACTAATGAAAAACTGTTTTTT	TRBV19	TRBJ1-4	-	once
CASSVGAGRHEQYF	TGTGCCAGCAGCGTAGGCGCAGGGCGACACGAGCAGTACTTC	TRBV9	TRBJ2-7	-	-
CASRHSGSYEQYF	TGTGCCAGTAGACATAGCGGGAGCTACGAGCAGTACTTC	TRBV19	TRBJ2-7	TRBD2	-
CASSYNRQNSPLHF	TGTGCCAGCAGTTACAACAGGCAAAATTCACCCCTCCACTTT	TRBV6-2/TRBV6-3	TRBJ1-6	-	-
CASSTGLGTGRGAFF	TGTGCCAGCAGTACGGGTCTGGGGACAGGTAGGGGAGCTTTCTTT	TRBV28	TRBJ1-1	TRBD1	-
CASSLKAENTEAFF	TGTGCCAGCAGTCTTAAGGCGGAGAACACTGAAGCTTTCTTT	TRBV27	TRBJ1-1	-	-
CASSSRTGQLNTEAFF	TGTGCCAGCAGCAGTCGGACAGGGCAATTGAACACTGAAGCTTTCTTT	TRBV5-4	TRBJ1-1	TRBD1	many
CASSTMRQGLYNSPLHF	TGTGCCAGCAGCACCATGCGACAGGGGCTATATAATTCACCCCTCCACTTT	TRBV7-8	TRBJ1-6	TRBD1	-
CASSPRDRGISEQYF	TGTGCCAGCAGCCCCCGGGACAGGGGCATAAGCGAGCAGTACTTC	TRBV9	TRBJ2-7	TRBD1	-
CASSPLGTGTQSGELFF	TGTGCCAGCTCCCCTCTGGGGACAGGGACCCAGTCCGGGGAGCTGTTTTTT	TRBV18	TRBJ2-2	TRBD1	-
CASSYDRVSQPQHF	TGTGCCAGCAGTTACGACAGGGTCAGTCAGCCCCAGCATTTT	TRBV6-5	TRBJ1-5	TRBD1	few
CASSLIGDQPQHF	TGTGCCAGCAGTTTAATAGGGGATCAGCCCCAGCATTTT	TRBV27	TRBJ1-5	-	-
CASSLGRGGNQPQHF	TGTGCCAGCAGCTTGGGCAGGGGTGGCAATCAGCCCCAGCATTTT	TRBV7-2	TRBJ1-5	-	-
CSVEDLQGAGEKLFF	TGCAGCGTTGAAGATCTTCAGGGGGCGGGTGAAAAACTGTTTTTT	TRBV29-1	TRBJ1-4	TRBD1	-
CASNRQGQDYGYTF	TGTGCCAGTAATCGACAGGGGCAGGACTATGGCTACACCTTC	TRBV19	TRBJ1-2	TRBD1	-
CATSATTGEREQYF	TGTGCCACCAGTGCCACAACAGGGGAACGCGAGCAGTACTTC	TRBV24-1	TRBJ2-7	TRBD1	-
CASSLEAARIATEAFF	TGTGCCAGCAGCTTGGAGGCAGCGAGAATTGCCACTGAAGCTTTCTTT	TRBV5-5	TRBJ1-1	-	-
CASSQDWRATNEKLFF	TGCGCCAGCAGCCAAGATTGGCGGGCAACTAATGAAAAACTGTTTTTT	TRBV4-3	TRBJ1-4	-	-
CASSLSPGGSGNEQFF	TGCGCCAGCAGCTTGTCACCGGGGGGTTCGGGGAATGAGCAGTTCTTC	TRBV5-1	TRBJ2-1	TRBD2	once